The 17 T cell receptor beta chains below all came from one sample that was sequenced in a study of T cell responses to AZD1222 COVID-19 vaccine. Measured with immunoSEQ multiplex PCR; TCRdb has only the in-frame clones, and not every one. The sample carries 130,000 or so clones, over 90% recorded once. The sample was peripheral blood, taken on day 0 of AZD1222 vaccination. Source of these receptors: an adult in good health.

CDR3 coding DNA: TGTGCCAGCAGCCCCCGGACGGTTTACAATGAGCAGTTCTTC. Encoded protein: CASSPRTVYNEQFF. The J gene is TRBJ2-1, the V gene TRBV9; no firm D call. The CDR3 is made up of 14 amino acids. Deletions cut 4 bases from V and 4 bases from J, with 12 bases between. Germline V gene lookup returns CDR1 SGDLS and CDR2 YYNGEE.

The chain is built from TRBV2 and TRBJ1-3; D gene uncertain. V lost 7 bases to trimming and J lost 0 bases, with 28 bases between them. This CDR3 comprises 20 residues. Germline V CDR1 and CDR2: SNHLY, FYNNEI. For the CDR3, the DNA is TGTGCCAGCATACGCCTCAGACGACCGGGCAGCACCAACTCTGGAAACACCATATATTTT. Translating it yields CASIRLRRPGSTNSGNTIYF.

This chain uses TRBV19 with TRBJ1-1, with D perhaps matching TRBD1 (5 bases). Germline-derived CDR1 and CDR2 are LNHDA and SQIVND (reference sequence). There are 14 residues in the CDR3. The V end was cut by 0 bases, the J end by 5 bases, with 10 bases between. DNA of the CDR3: TGTGCCAGTAGTATAGATCGGGGGGGGACTGAAGCTTTCTTT. Its translation is CASSIDRGGTEAFF.

V and J are TRBV18 and TRBJ2-4; D is possibly TRBD2 (7 bases). The CDR3 length is 16 residues. Trimming pared 3 bases from V and 3 bases from J, leaving 15 bases between. Germline V gene lookup returns CDR1 KGHSH and CDR2 LQKENI. The CDR3 region has the DNA TGTGCCAGCTCACCTGACGGGGGGCTCGGCAAAAACATTCAGTACTTC. Its translation: CASSPDGGLGKNIQYF.

Written as DNA, the CDR3 is TGTGCCAGCAACCCGGGGCCCGCGGGGGAGCTGTTTTTT. It codes for CASNPGPAGELFF. This sequence joins TRBV9 and TRBJ2-2; D may match TRBD1 or TRBD2 (5 bases each). The CDR3 extends over 13 amino acids. Per the germline V gene, CDR1 is SGDLS and CDR2 is YYNGEE. Trimming took off 6 bases at V and 8 bases at J, with 14 bases between the two ends.

Concerning this clone: At the DNA level, this CDR3 is encoded by other sequences in the same sample as well. This rearrangement joins TRBV5-4 to TRBJ1-2, with D hard to call. The CDR3 loop spans 13 amino acids. Germline CDR1 SGHNT, CDR2 YYREEE (reference sequence). The V gene lost 0 bases and the J gene lost 2 bases, with 5 bases spanning the gap. The chain's CDR3 is CASSLGPNYGYTF. CDR3 nucleotide sequence: TGTGCCAGCAGCTTGGGACCAAACTATGGCTACACCTTC.

This chain uses TRBV7-3 with TRBJ1-1, with 9 bases that match TRBD1. This CDR3 contains 15 residues. Looked up from germline, CDR1 is SGHTA and CDR2 is FQGTGA. Trimming removed 5 bases from V and 1 base from J; junction bases left unmatched: 5. CDR3 bases: TGTGCCAGCAGCCAAAGGGACAGGGAGAACACTGAAGCTTTCTTT. Translation: CASSQRDRENTEAFF.

The rearrangement links TRBV4-2 to TRBJ2-7, with 10 bases that match TRBD2. Per the germline V gene, CDR1 is LGHNA and CDR2 is YNFKEQ. The J segment lost 4 bases and the V segment lost 0 bases, leaving 3 bases of the junction unmatched. The CDR3 is 15 amino acids. The CDR3 spells CASSQELAGHYEQYF. CDR3 in DNA: TGTGCCAGCAGCCAAGAACTAGCGGGACATTACGAGCAGTACTTC.

The J gene is TRBJ1-3, the V gene TRBV4-1; D gene unclear. V lost 2 bases and J 0 bases, leaving 20 bases between the germline ends. Germline assignment: CDR1 MGHRA and CDR2 YSYEKL. This CDR3 has 19 amino acids. This chain's CDR3 is CASSQPGREGSSSGNTIYF. The CDR3 nucleotides are TGCGCCAGCAGCCAACCTGGGAGGGAAGGGTCGAGCTCTGGAAACACCATATATTTT.

The J gene is TRBJ1-5, the V gene TRBV19; no firm D call. The CDR3 loop spans 15 amino acids. Trimming shortened V by 3 bases and J by 0 bases, and 9 bases separated the two germline ends. From germline, CDR1 is LNHDA and CDR2 SQIVND (reference sequence). The CDR3, as DNA: TGTGCCAGTAGTATCGTACCCTATAGCAATCAGCCCCAGCATTTT. Amino acids: CASSIVPYSNQPQHF.

CDR3 loop: CASSAPRQGSNQPQHF. The DNA for the CDR3 is TGTGCCAGCAGTGCCCCCCGGCAGGGAAGCAATCAGCCCCAGCATTTT. The chain is built from TRBV28 and TRBJ1-5, with D possibly being TRBD1 (5 bases). This CDR3 has 16 amino acids. The ends were cut back, 5 bases at V and 1 base at J, with 15 bases in the middle. Germline V CDR1 and CDR2: MDHEN, SYDVKM.

This chain links TRBV19 with TRBJ1-2, with 8 bases identical to TRBD1. V shed 5 bases, J shed 4 bases, and the junction held 6 bases outside the gene matches. The CDR3 contains 14 residues. Germline V gives CDR1 LNHDA, CDR2 SQIVND (reference sequence). The CDR3 loop is CASSLGQVVYGYTF. The CDR3 region has the DNA TGTGCCAGTAGTTTGGGACAGGTAGTCTATGGCTACACCTTC.

This clone was seen a single time. J is TRBJ2-6 and V is TRBV9; 9 bases map to TRBD1. This CDR3 region has 18 residues. V gave up 6 bases and J gave up 0 bases; unmatched junction bases: 10. Germline V gene data show CDR1 as SGDLS and CDR2 as YYNGEE. CDR3 bases: TGTGCCAGCACCCTCCGGGACAGGGTCTCCTCTGGGGCCAACGTCCTGACTTTC. Encoded protein: CASTLRDRVSSGANVLTF.

This clone was seen only once. The genes are TRBV30 and TRBJ1-1; no firm D call. The CDR3 spans 19 residues. Germline assignment: CDR1 GTSNPN and CDR2 SVGIG (reference sequence). Trimming removed 3 bases from V and 5 bases from J, with 31 bases in between. Here the CDR3 reads CAWSRVAPLGPPGGTEAFF. Written as DNA, the CDR3 is TGTGCCTGGAGCCGCGTCGCGCCCTTGGGTCCCCCAGGCGGTACTGAAGCTTTCTTT.

This clone was seen a single time. This rearrangement joins TRBV30 to TRBJ1-2, with TRBD1 as a possible D gene (5 bases). The germline V and J ends were trimmed by 0 bases and 0 bases, with 14 bases remaining between them. Germline lookup yields CDR1 GTSNPN and CDR2 SVGIG (reference sequence). This CDR3 comprises 16 residues. The chain's CDR3 is CAWSVGGAVPNYGYTF. CDR3 coding DNA: TGTGCCTGGAGTGTAGGCGGGGCAGTACCTAACTATGGCTACACCTTC.

The V call is TRBV18, the J call TRBJ1-2, with 10 bases that match TRBD1. This CDR3 contains 13 residues. V dropped 6 bases and J dropped 6; count of bases not matched to a gene: 4. Germline-derived CDR1 and CDR2 are KGHSH and LQKENI. As DNA, the CDR3 is TGTGCCAGCTCCTGGGACAGGGGCGATGGCTACACCTTC. Encoded protein: CASSWDRGDGYTF.

J is TRBJ1-3 and V is TRBV18; 7 bases line up with TRBD1. The ends lost 2 bases at V and 3 bases at J; junction bases unmatched: 13. Germline CDR1 reads KGHSH; CDR2 reads LQKENI. The CDR3 has 18 residues. The CDR3 protein is CASSPVGHRGSYGNTIYF. For the CDR3, the DNA is TGTGCCAGCTCACCAGTGGGGCACAGGGGATCCTATGGAAACACCATATATTTT.